The next 25 T cell receptor beta chains were all read from a single sample in a study of cytomegalovirus exposure and HLA in healthy donors. 60 Vbeta and 13 Jbeta primers were used in PCR. Profiling relied on immunoSEQ multiplex PCR, and the TCRdb table lists in-frame clones only, not all of them. The sample contains roughly 150,000 clones, 78% of which appear only once. Sample: PBMCs. The receptors derive from a woman between 40 and 55 years old in good health and CMV-seropositive.

V gene TRBV7-9 combines with J gene TRBJ1-1; 8 bases line up with TRBD1. The germline V gene encodes CDR1 SEHNR and CDR2 FQNEAQ (reference sequence). This CDR3 spans 13 amino acids. V dropped 5 bases and J dropped 5; count of bases not matched to a gene: 4. The CDR3 here is CASSITGGTEAFF. In DNA form, the CDR3 reads TGTGCCAGCAGCATCACAGGGGGAACTGAAGCTTTCTTT.

The chain carries TRBV5-1 and TRBJ2-3; 9 bases are a match to TRBD1. This CDR3 has 15 amino acids. In germline, CDR1 is SGHRS, CDR2 YFSETQ. V gave up 1 base and J gave up 4 bases; unmatched junction bases: 4. CDR3 protein: CASSLRGQGADTQYF. As DNA, the CDR3 is TGCGCCAGCAGCTTGAGGGGACAGGGCGCAGATACGCAGTATTTT.

V is TRBV6-5 and J is TRBJ2-7; possible D gene TRBD2, 5 bases. Trimming pared 6 bases from V and 5 bases from J, leaving 11 bases between. The CDR3 extends over 12 amino acids. CDR1 and CDR2 (germline): MNHEY, SVGAGI. DNA of the CDR3: TGTGCCAGCAGCTTACCAGCGGACGAGCAGTACTTC. This gives the protein CASSLPADEQYF.

The chain carries TRBV2 and TRBJ2-1, with D possibly TRBD2 on 6 matching bases. The CDR3 loop spans 14 amino acids. CDR1 and CDR2 from the germline V gene are SNHLY and FYNNEI. Deletions cut 10 bases from V and 4 bases from J, with 17 bases between. CDR3 amino acids: CATAESGGYNEQFF. CDR3 nucleotide sequence: TGTGCCACCGCCGAGTCCGGGGGTTACAATGAGCAGTTCTTC. Supplemented by reference TRBV2 and TRBJ2-1, the full variable domain reads EPEVTQTPSHQVTQMGQEVILRCVPISNHLYFYWYRQILGQKVEFLVSFYNNEISEKSEIFDDQFSVERPDGSNFTLKIRSTKLEDSAMYFCATAESGGYNEQFFGPGTRLTVL.

This clone was recorded once. J is TRBJ2-3 and V is TRBV6-1, with D maybe TRBD1 (6 bases). CDR1 is MNHNS, CDR2 SASEGT, per germline. The CDR3 is made up of 14 amino acids. Trimming stripped 10 bases from V and 1 base from J, with 15 bases between. CDR3 sequence (DNA): TGTGCCACCCTCGAGGCAGGGGGCACAGATACGCAGTATTTT. This translates into CATLEAGGTDTQYF.

This chain connects TRBV19 to TRBJ1-4; tentatively, D is TRBD1 (6 bases). Germline values: CDR1 LNHDA, CDR2 SQIVND (reference sequence). The CDR3 covers 16 residues. Trimming stripped 2 bases from V and 6 bases from J, with 16 bases between. CDR3 coding DNA: TGTGCCAGTAGTATATTCAGGGCAGGGGAAGATGAAAAACTGTTTTTT. Translation gives CASSIFRAGEDEKLFF.

The chain uses TRBV19 and TRBJ1-2; possible D gene TRBD1, 6 bases. The CDR3 runs 13 residues. Germline CDR1 and CDR2: LNHDA and SQIVND (reference sequence). Trimming cost V 10 bases and J 1 base, with 13 bases left between them. The CDR3 sequence: CATETGFNYGYTF. The DNA of the CDR3 is TGTGCCACTGAGACAGGTTTTAACTATGGCTACACCTTC. The whole variable domain, filled in from reference TRBV19 and TRBJ1-2, reads DGGITQSPKYLFRKEGQNVTLSCEQNLNHDAMYWYRQDPGQGLRLIYYSQIVNDFQKGDIAEGYSVSREKKESFPLTVTSAQKNPTAFYLCATETGFNYGYTFGSGTRLTVV.

The genes are TRBV30 and TRBJ1-3; D is uncertain. The CDR3 sequence is 12 residues long. CDR1 is GTSNPN and CDR2 is SVGIG in the germline V gene (reference sequence). Trimming took off 3 bases at V and 0 bases at J, with 3 bases between the two ends. In DNA form, the CDR3 reads TGTGCCTGGAGCCGCTCTGGAAACACCATATATTTT. Amino acids: CAWSRSGNTIYF.

The gene calls are TRBV10-3 and TRBJ2-5; tentatively, D is TRBD2 (7 bases). The assigned J gene may be wrong: the sequence end matches TRBJ2-7 better. This CDR3 contains 15 residues. Germline lookup yields CDR1 ENHRY and CDR2 SYGVKD. This chain's CDR3 is CATKDSGTVPYEQYF. CDR3 nucleotides: TGTGCCACCAAGGACAGCGGGACTGTCCCGTACGAGCAGTACTTC.

The gene calls are TRBV6-1 and TRBJ2-2; 11 bases map to TRBD2. The CDR3 is 15 residues long. Germline CDR1 reads MNHNS; CDR2 reads SASEGT. J was trimmed by 3 bases and V by 10 bases; bases with no gene match: 7. CDR3 coding DNA: TGTGCCACCGGGACTAGCGGTTGGGACACCGGGGAGCTGTTTTTT. It yields the protein CATGTSGWDTGELFF.

The rearrangement joins TRBV11-2 to TRBJ1-2; D is unclear. Germline V gene data show CDR1 as SGHAT and CDR2 as FQNNGV. The V end lost 5 bases, the J end lost 4 bases, and 8 bases lay between the germline ends. This CDR3 comprises 12 residues. DNA of the CDR3: TGTGCCAGCAGCCAAAGAGCCTATGGCTACACCTTC. Amino acids: CASSQRAYGYTF.

Comment on this clone: Other DNA sequences within the sample encode an identical CDR3. This sequence joins TRBV18 and TRBJ2-7; 9 bases are a match to TRBD1. CDR1 and CDR2 (germline): KGHSH, LQKENI. There are 16 residues in the CDR3. V trimming: 5 bases; J trimming: 2 bases; junction bases outside the gene matches: 10. This CDR3 reads CASSVTGGALAYEQYF. In nucleotides, the CDR3 is TGTGCCAGCTCAGTCACAGGGGGCGCTTTAGCCTACGAGCAGTACTTC.

J is TRBJ1-3 and V is TRBV5-5; D is unresolved. The CDR3 contains 14 residues. Trimming took off 0 bases at V and 0 bases at J, with 4 bases between the two ends. From germline, CDR1 is SGHKS and CDR2 YYEKEE (reference sequence). For the CDR3, the DNA is TGTGCCAGCAGCTTGGTCAGCTCTGGAAACACCATATATTTT. It specifies CASSLVSSGNTIYF.

The J gene is TRBJ2-1, the V gene TRBV6-1; TRBD2 might be the D (6 bases). CDR1 MNHNS and CDR2 SASEGT come from the germline V gene. V shed 4 bases and J shed 4 bases, with 14 bases lying between them. The CDR3 spans 15 residues. In nucleotides, the CDR3 is TGTGCCAGCAGTGTGAGGAGGGGAACTTACAATGAGCAGTTCTTC. This translates into CASSVRRGTYNEQFF.

The genes are TRBV7-9 and TRBJ2-7; TRBD2 agrees at 14 bases. The J segment lost 6 bases and the V segment lost 4 bases, leaving 5 bases of the junction unmatched. Germline V gives CDR1 SEHNR, CDR2 FQNEAQ (reference sequence). The CDR3 spans 15 residues. The CDR3 nucleotides are TGTGCCAGCAGCTCGCCCGGGACTAGCGGGAGCGAGCAGTACTTC. Translation: CASSSPGTSGSEQYF.

This clone was seen only a few times. J is TRBJ2-2 and V is TRBV19; TRBD2 aligns across 13 bases. The CDR3 spans 15 residues. Germline lookup yields CDR1 LNHDA and CDR2 SQIVND (reference sequence). With 6 bases clipped from V and 6 bases from J, the junction kept 4 bases outside the gene matches. This chain's CDR3 is CASSTSGRASGELFF. Written as DNA, the CDR3 is TGTGCCAGTAGCACTAGCGGGAGGGCCTCCGGGGAGCTGTTTTTT.

This rearrangement joins TRBV5-1 to TRBJ2-5, with D uncertain. V was shortened by 0 bases and J by 1 base, with 7 bases between the two germline ends. Germline CDR1 and CDR2: SGHRS and YFSETQ. The CDR3 runs 14 residues. The DNA of the CDR3 is TGCGCCAGCAGCTTGGGAGTAACCCAAGAGACCCAGTACTTC. Translated: CASSLGVTQETQYF.

V is TRBV28 and J is TRBJ1-6; possible D gene TRBD1, 5 bases. Trimming removed 6 bases from V and 4 bases from J, with 7 bases in between. In germline, CDR1 is MDHEN, CDR2 SYDVKM. This CDR3 has 13 residues. CDR3 DNA: TGTGCCAGCAGGGCAGGGTATAATTCACCCCTCCACTTT. This translates into CASRAGYNSPLHF.

The chain combines TRBV6-5 with TRBJ2-3, with no clear D. V was pared by 3 bases and J by 1 base, with 8 bases between. The CDR3 covers 14 residues. Germline CDR1 MNHEY, CDR2 SVGAGI. For the CDR3, the DNA is TGTGCCAGCAGTTATCAAGGAGGCACAGATACGCAGTATTTT. Its translation: CASSYQGGTDTQYF.

This chain uses TRBV18 with TRBJ2-7, with 8 bases fitting TRBD1. Trimming at V came to 2 bases and at J to 4 bases, leaving 7 bases not matched to a gene. This CDR3 contains 15 residues. CDR1 KGHSH and CDR2 LQKENI come from the germline V gene. The CDR3 region is CASSPSPTGAYEQYF. CDR3 DNA: TGTGCCAGCTCACCATCCCCGACAGGGGCGTACGAGCAGTACTTC.

The chain carries TRBV27 and TRBJ2-7; 8 positions agree with TRBD1. Germline loops: CDR1 MNHEY, CDR2 SMNVEV (reference sequence). V shed 1 base and J 3 bases; nucleotides not matched to a gene: 11. The CDR3 sequence is 17 residues long. CDR3 coding DNA: TGTGCCAGCAGTTTATTGCCCCCCGACAGGGGCCGCTACGAGCAGTACTTC. Translation: CASSLLPPDRGRYEQYF.

The chain couples TRBV21-1 to TRBJ2-7; TRBD2, the table's D call, was not compared with the DNA. TRBV21-1 corresponds to a pseudogene. The CDR3 runs 15 residues. The CDR3 DNA follows: TGTGCCAGCAGCAACTTAGTCGCGGGGTCCTACGAGCAGTACTTC. Its translation: CASSNLVAGSYEQYF.

This clone came up a few times. The chain joins TRBV7-6 to TRBJ2-1, with D possibly being TRBD2 (5 bases). Germline CDR1 is SGHVS and CDR2 is FNYEAQ. The CDR3 loop spans 12 amino acids. Deletions cut 3 bases from V and 10 bases from J, with 10 bases between. For the CDR3, the DNA is TGTGCCAGCAGCTTGGAGCGCGGGGAGCAGTTCTTC. It translates to CASSLERGEQFF.

The rearrangement uses TRBV2 and TRBJ2-3, with TRBD1 as a possible D gene (6 bases). The CDR3 has 11 amino acids. V gave up 9 bases and J gave up 10 bases, with 14 bases separating them. Germline loops: CDR1 SNHLY, CDR2 FYNNEI. The CDR3 is CASDRWNAQYF. The CDR3 nucleotides read TGTGCCAGTGACAGGTGGAACGCGCAGTATTTT.

The rearrangement links TRBV5-1 to TRBJ2-3, with 8 bases that match TRBD2. Germline CDR1 and CDR2: SGHRS and YFSETQ. V trimming: 0 bases; J trimming: 1 base; junction bases outside the gene matches: 10. This CDR3 comprises 18 residues. CDR3 sequence: CASSLAPGGFRGTDTQYF. The CDR3 DNA follows: TGCGCCAGCAGCTTGGCCCCGGGGGGGTTTAGAGGCACAGATACGCAGTATTTT.